The 18 T cell receptor beta chains below were found in one sample sequenced in a study of blood T cell repertoires in COVID-19 (dated by TCRdb to about 2020). Libraries were built with the immunoSEQ multiplex PCR assay. In its TCRdb copy, this immuneACCESS table keeps in-frame sequences only and misses some clones. Where compared with another copy, unresolved V genes explain less than half of these, and the others have no known cause. Present in this sample are 55,000 to 80,000 clones, 75% to 90% of which were seen just once. In total, the top ten clones hold roughly 8.8% of the sample. Sequencing was carried out using peripheral blood. These receptor sequences come from a middle-aged man with active COVID-19.

The chain carries TRBV19 and TRBJ2-7; 8 bases align to TRBD1. CDR3 length: 15 residues. The ends lost 1 base at V and 4 bases at J; junction bases unmatched: 6. Looked up from germline, CDR1 is LNHDA and CDR2 is SQIVND (reference sequence). CDR3 DNA: TGTGCCAGTAGTATAGCCGGGACAGGAAATTACGAGCAGTACTTC. Protein product: CASSIAGTGNYEQYF.

V is TRBV6-5 and J is TRBJ2-5; 13 bases are shared with TRBD2. The CDR3 is 15 residues long. With 7 bases clipped from V and 7 bases from J, the junction kept 9 bases outside the gene matches. Germline CDR1 is MNHEY and CDR2 is SVGAGI. CDR3 nucleotide sequence: TGTGCCAGCACCGAACTAGCGGGGGGGCCTGGGACCCAGTACTTC. Protein: CASTELAGGPGTQYF.

The chain employs TRBV9 and TRBJ2-7; 8 nucleotides match TRBD1. The trim removed 3 bases at V and 4 bases at J, leaving 3 bases unmatched. The CDR3 has 13 residues. Germline V gives CDR1 SGDLS, CDR2 YYNGEE. CDR3 coding DNA: TGTGCCAGCAGCGCGGACAGGGAATACGAGCAGTACTTC. Its translation is CASSADREYEQYF.

This chain links TRBV12-5 with TRBJ1-5; 8 nucleotides agree with TRBD1. CDR1 is LGHNT, CDR2 FRNRAP, per germline. The CDR3 covers 20 residues. The ends lost 3 bases at V and 1 base at J; junction bases unmatched: 17. The CDR3 protein is CASGFGVVRGLLVSNQPQHF. The CDR3 nucleotides read TGTGCTAGTGGTTTCGGGGTCGTCAGGGGGCTTCTTGTGAGCAATCAGCCCCAGCATTTT.

The V and J genes are TRBV2 and TRBJ2-1, with TRBD2 matching over 9 bases. The CDR3 length is 15 residues. Trimming removed 4 bases from V and 4 bases from J; junction bases left unmatched: 5. Germline V gene lookup returns CDR1 SNHLY and CDR2 FYNNEI. CDR3 nucleotides: TGTGCCAGCAGTGTCAAAGCGGGGGGTTACAATGAGCAGTTCTTC. This gives the protein CASSVKAGGYNEQFF.

This chain connects TRBV21-1 to TRBJ2-1; the DNA was not used to check the table's D call, TRBD2. TRBV21-1 has pseudogene status. There are 16 residues in the CDR3. The CDR3 sequence: CASNLEGSRFRNEQFF. CDR3 nucleotide sequence: TGTGCCAGCAATTTGGAGGGAAGTAGGTTCCGGAATGAGCAGTTCTTC.

The chain links TRBV4-1 to TRBJ1-1; no definite D call. Trimming took off 1 base at V and 7 bases at J, with 10 bases between the two ends. The CDR3 has 13 amino acids. From germline, CDR1 is MGHRA and CDR2 YSYEKL. CDR3 sequence: CASSQVERSEAFF. CDR3 sequence (DNA): TGCGCCAGCAGCCAAGTCGAGCGGAGTGAAGCTTTCTTT.

This clone is judged medium-sized. This chain uses TRBV7-9 with TRBJ2-1; unclear D gene. The CDR3 has 13 amino acids. Germline CDR1 SEHNR, CDR2 FQNEAQ (reference sequence). The germline V and J ends were trimmed by 5 bases and 6 bases, with 11 bases remaining between them. CDR3 coding DNA: TGTGCCAGCAGCCCAGACACTCTCAATGAGCAGTTCTTC. Protein sequence: CASSPDTLNEQFF.

The chain has TRBV24-1 and TRBJ1-2; 8 bases fit TRBD1. With V trimmed by 4 bases and J by 8 bases, 5 bases remained unmatched. The CDR3 has 13 amino acids. CDR1 and CDR2 from the germline V gene are KGHDR and SFDVKD. The CDR3 spells CATSERTGKGYTF. Written as DNA, the CDR3 is TGTGCCACCAGTGAGAGGACAGGGAAAGGCTACACCTTC.

This clone was recorded a few times. The rearrangement links TRBV29-1 to TRBJ1-3; D not certain. Germline CDR1 and CDR2: SQVTM and ANQGSEA. This CDR3 contains 14 residues. Between the trimmed V and J ends, which lost 6 bases and 4 bases, there was a span of 16 bases. CDR3 sequence reads: CSVLLSAGGNTIYF. CDR3 sequence (DNA): TGCAGCGTCCTACTCTCTGCGGGGGGAAACACCATATATTTT.

The rearrangement joins TRBV5-1 to TRBJ1-2; weak D call: TRBD1 (5 bases). V dropped 4 bases and J dropped 4 bases, with 14 bases sitting between them. Germline V gene data show CDR1 as SGHRS and CDR2 as YFSETQ. The CDR3 is 14 residues long. The CDR3 is CASSLTVPSYGYTF. CDR3 nucleotides: TGCGCCAGCAGCCTGACAGTTCCCTCCTATGGCTACACCTTC.

This clone came up a few times. V usage is TRBV6-4 and J usage is TRBJ1-5; TRBD1 might be the D (5 bases). V lost 3 bases and J 7 bases, leaving 16 bases between the germline ends. From germline, CDR1 is MRHNA and CDR2 SNTAGT. The CDR3 contains 15 residues. The CDR3 loop is CASSEGSGQGQPQHF. In DNA, the CDR3 is TGTGCCAGCAGTGAGGGTTCAGGGCAAGGGCAGCCCCAGCATTTT.

This rearrangement joins TRBV11-2 to TRBJ2-5; D gene ambiguous. V was trimmed by 5 bases and J by 5 bases, leaving 9 bases between them. CDR3 length: 12 amino acids. CDR1 is SGHAT, CDR2 FQNNGV, per germline. The CDR3 sequence is CASSRLVETQYF. The CDR3, as DNA: TGTGCCAGCAGCAGACTCGTGGAGACCCAGTACTTC.

The chain links TRBV9 to TRBJ2-3, with 12 bases matching TRBD2. The CDR3 runs 17 residues. The J segment lost 0 bases and the V segment lost 0 bases, leaving 2 bases of the junction unmatched. Per germline, CDR1 SGDLS and CDR2 YYNGEE. The CDR3 reads CASSVGLAGGSTDTQYF. CDR3 nucleotide sequence: TGTGCCAGCAGCGTAGGCCTAGCGGGGGGGAGCACAGATACGCAGTATTTT.

The chain couples TRBV6-5 to TRBJ1-1, with 8 bases identical to TRBD1. V shed 3 bases and J 11 bases; nucleotides not matched to a gene: 11. The germline CDR1 and CDR2 sequences are MNHEY and SVGAGI. CDR3 length: 14 amino acids. The CDR3 sequence: CASSYDRGTGGAFF. In DNA, the CDR3 is TGTGCCAGCAGTTATGACAGGGGCACAGGGGGTGCTTTCTTT.

This clone was seen once. This chain uses TRBV7-9 with TRBJ1-1; no clear D gene. The CDR3 runs 13 residues. V lost 5 bases and J 5 bases, leaving 12 bases between the germline ends. Germline CDR1 reads SEHNR; CDR2 reads FQNEAQ (reference sequence). The CDR3 spells CASSPGQTTEAFF. The CDR3 DNA sequence: TGTGCCAGCAGCCCAGGTCAGACGACTGAAGCTTTCTTT.

In regard to this clone: Other DNA variants within this sample encode the same CDR3. The chain uses TRBV6-2 or TRBV6-3 and TRBJ1-4; D remains ambiguous. Trimming removed 2 bases at V and 0 bases at J, with 4 bases between. This CDR3 is 14 amino acids long. The germline gives CDR1 MNHEY, CDR2 SVGEGT. The CDR3 loop is CASSYRATNEKLFF. CDR3 in DNA: TGTGCCAGCAGTTACCGGGCAACTAATGAAAAACTGTTTTTT.

This rearrangement joins TRBV9 to TRBJ1-4; 11 nucleotides align to TRBD1. Germline trimming cut 4 bases from V and 1 base from J; bases unmatched to any gene: 6. This CDR3 contains 17 residues. Germline lookup yields CDR1 SGDLS and CDR2 YYNGEE. The DNA for the CDR3 is TGTGCCAGCAGCCCATCAGGGACAGGGGGAACTAATGAAAAACTGTTTTTT. Residues: CASSPSGTGGTNEKLFF. The whole variable domain, remainder taken from reference TRBV9 and TRBJ1-4, is DSGVTQTPKHLITATGQRVTLRCSPRSGDLSVYWYQQSLDQGLQFLIQYYNGEERAKGNILERFSAQQFPDLHSELNLSSLELGDSALYFCASSPSGTGGTNEKLFFGSGTQLSVL.